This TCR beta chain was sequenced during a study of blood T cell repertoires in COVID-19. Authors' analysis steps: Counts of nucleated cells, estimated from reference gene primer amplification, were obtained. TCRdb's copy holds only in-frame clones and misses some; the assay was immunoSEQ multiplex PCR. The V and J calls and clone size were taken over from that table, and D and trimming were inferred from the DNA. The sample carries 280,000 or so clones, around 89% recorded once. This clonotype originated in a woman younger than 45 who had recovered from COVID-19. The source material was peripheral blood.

The CDR3 nucleotides are TGTGCCAGCAGCTCAGTGGGGGGGCGGGAAGAGACCCAGTACTTC. The encoded protein is CASSSVGGREETQYF. The chain employs TRBV7-2 and TRBJ2-5, with a tentative D call TRBD2 (7 bases). The length of the CDR3 is 15 residues. The germline gives CDR1 SGHTA, CDR2 FQGNSA. V lost 4 bases and J lost 3, with 15 bases in between.